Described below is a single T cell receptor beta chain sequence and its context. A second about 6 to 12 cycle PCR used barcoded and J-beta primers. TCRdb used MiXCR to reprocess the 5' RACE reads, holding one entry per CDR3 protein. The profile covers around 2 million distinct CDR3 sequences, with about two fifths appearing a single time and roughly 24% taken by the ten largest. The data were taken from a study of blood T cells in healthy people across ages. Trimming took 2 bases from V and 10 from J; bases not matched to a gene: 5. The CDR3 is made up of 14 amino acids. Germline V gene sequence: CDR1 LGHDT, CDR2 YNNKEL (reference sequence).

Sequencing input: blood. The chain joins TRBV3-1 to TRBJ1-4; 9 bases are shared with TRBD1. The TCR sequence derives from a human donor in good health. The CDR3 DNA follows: TGTGCCAGCAGCCAACGGGACAGGGAGGGAAAACTGTTTTTT. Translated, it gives CASSQRDREGKLFF.